Each of the 17 T cell receptor beta chains below was sequenced from the same sample in a study of CD8 T cells in Susac syndrome (dated by TCRdb to the late 2010s). The method was the immunoSEQ multiplex PCR assay. RNA was extracted with the RNeasy kit and 0.5 to 1 ug was reverse transcribed using random hexamers. Through fastp at Q25 and MiXCR, TCRdb rebuilt clones from the public reads, retaining in-frame beta chains. Each entry is one CDR3 protein sequence, shown with its most common DNA and genes. This sample has 95,000 to 150,000 distinct CDR3 sequences in its table, and roughly 92% of those were observed once. The ten most abundant clones make up roughly 0.092% of the sample. The sample comprised CD4+ T cells from PBMCs. These receptors were collected from a human donor in good health.

V usage is TRBV6-6 and J usage is TRBJ2-3; 8 positions match TRBD1. The ends lost 6 bases at V and 3 bases at J; junction bases unmatched: 11. CDR3 size: 16 residues. Germline CDR1 is MNHNY and CDR2 is SVGAGI (reference sequence). CDR3 DNA: TGTGCCAGCAGCCAACGACAGGGGTGGAGGACAGATACGCAGTATTTT. Its protein is CASSQRQGWRTDTQYF.

The genes are TRBV20-1 and TRBJ2-2; D call uncertain. With 4 bases removed from V and 1 base from J, the gap between germline ends came to 13 bases. The CDR3 has 15 amino acids. Looked up from germline, CDR1 is DFQATT and CDR2 is SNEGSKA (reference sequence). CDR3 nucleotides: TGCAGTGCTATCGGTGCTGAGTTGAACACCGGGGAGCTGTTTTTT. This encodes CSAIGAELNTGELFF.

The chain recombines TRBV19 with TRBJ2-2; 8 bases are a match to TRBD1. From germline, CDR1 is LNHDA and CDR2 SQIVND (reference sequence). V shed 4 bases and J 4 bases; nucleotides not matched to a gene: 5. The CDR3 is made up of 15 amino acids. The CDR3 loop reads CASSTGQGSTGELFF. CDR3 bases: TGTGCCAGTAGTACCGGACAGGGTAGCACCGGGGAGCTGTTTTTT. Full variable domain (rest looked up from reference TRBV19 and TRBJ2-2): DGGITQSPKYLFRKEGQNVTLSCEQNLNHDAMYWYRQDPGQGLRLIYYSQIVNDFQKGDIAEGYSVSREKKESFPLTVTSAQKNPTAFYLCASSTGQGSTGELFFGEGSRLTVL.

The chain joins TRBV2 to TRBJ2-5; D call uncertain. This CDR3 comprises 12 residues. Germline V gene lookup returns CDR1 SNHLY and CDR2 FYNNEI. The V end lost 4 bases, the J end lost 5 bases, and 8 bases lay between the germline ends. The CDR3 DNA reads as TGTGCCAGCAGTGGAGTGGGGGAGACCCAGTACTTC. Its translation is CASSGVGETQYF.

This chain links TRBV18 with TRBJ1-2, with 10 bases matching TRBD1. The germline gives CDR1 KGHSH, CDR2 LQKENI. The CDR3 is 15 amino acids. The V gene end was trimmed by 3 bases and the J gene end by 8 bases; junction bases not matched to a gene: 9. The CDR3 region has the DNA TGTGCCAGCTCACCCCTACCGGACAGGGGGTTAGGCTACACCTTC. Its translation is CASSPLPDRGLGYTF.

CDR3 bases: TGTGCCAGCTCACGTCTACATGGCACTGAAGCTTTCTTT. Its translation: CASSRLHGTEAFF. The gene calls are TRBV18 and TRBJ1-1; D is ambiguous. Trimming removed 4 bases from V and 4 bases from J, with 10 bases in between. CDR1 KGHSH and CDR2 LQKENI come from the germline V gene. The CDR3 runs to 13 residues.

The rearrangement links TRBV7-3 to TRBJ1-2; 12 nucleotides match TRBD1. Germline V gives CDR1 SGHTA, CDR2 FQGTGA. J gave up 4 bases and V 4 bases, and 7 bases lay outside the gene matches. This CDR3 is 16 amino acids long. The CDR3 spells CASSSGQGASGYGYTF. CDR3 DNA sequence: TGTGCCAGCAGCTCGGGACAGGGGGCGTCTGGCTATGGCTACACCTTC.

J is TRBJ2-6 and V is TRBV7-6; D is unresolved. V was clipped by 5 bases and J by 0 bases, with 11 bases between them. Germline lookup yields CDR1 SGHVS and CDR2 FNYEAQ. The CDR3 contains 16 residues. In DNA, the CDR3 is TGTGCCAGCAGCCCTTCTTCTAGCTCTGGGGCCAACGTCCTGACTTTC. Its protein is CASSPSSSSGANVLTF.

This clonotype was detected only once. The CDR3 DNA follows: TGTGCCAGCAAGCGGACCAGCGGGTTCGGACGTTCCGAGCAGTTCTTC. This translates into CASKRTSGFGRSEQFF. This chain uses TRBV6-2 or TRBV6-3 with TRBJ2-1; D may be TRBD2 (6 bases). In germline, CDR1 is MNHEY, CDR2 SVGEGT. The length of the CDR3 is 16 residues. Trimming removed 7 bases at V and 10 bases at J, with 26 bases between.

The rearrangement links TRBV5-4 to TRBJ2-7; D is tentatively TRBD1 or TRBD2 (5 bases each). V was cut by 5 bases and J by 1 base, with 10 bases left in between. This CDR3 has 13 amino acids. Germline CDR1 and CDR2: SGHNT and YYREEE (reference sequence). The CDR3 sequence is CASSGTASYEQYF. DNA for the CDR3: TGTGCCAGCAGTGGGACGGCTTCCTACGAGCAGTACTTC.

V and J are TRBV13 and TRBJ2-1, with 8 bases lining up with TRBD1. With V trimmed by 7 bases and J by 10 bases, 15 bases remained unmatched. Germline CDR1 reads PRHDT; CDR2 reads FYEKMQ (reference sequence). This CDR3 spans 15 amino acids. CDR3 DNA: TGTGCCAGCATCACTACCGGGACAGGTGACGTAGAGCAGTTCTTC. Translated: CASITTGTGDVEQFF.

The V and J genes are TRBV27 and TRBJ2-1; no firm D call. CDR1 MNHEY and CDR2 SMNVEV come from the germline V gene (reference sequence). This CDR3 has 15 amino acids. Trimming pared 8 bases from V and 0 bases from J, leaving 14 bases between. The DNA for the CDR3 is TGTGCCAGCGGCTCGACAACGAGCTCCTACAATGAGCAGTTCTTC. Its protein product is CASGSTTSSYNEQFF.

The J gene is TRBJ1-1, the V gene TRBV7-9; D not resolved. The germline V gene encodes CDR1 SEHNR and CDR2 FQNEAQ (reference sequence). V was cut by 5 bases and J by 0 bases, with 10 bases left in between. The CDR3 is made up of 14 amino acids. This chain's CDR3 is CASSRDGMNTEAFF. DNA for the CDR3: TGTGCCAGCAGCCGAGACGGAATGAACACTGAAGCTTTCTTT. The full variable domain, rest sourced from reference TRBV7-9 and TRBJ1-1, is DTGVSQNPRHKITKRGQNVTFRCDPISEHNRLYWYRQTLGQGPEFLTYFQNEAQLEKSRLLSDRFSAERPKGSFSTLEIQRTEQGDSAMYLCASSRDGMNTEAFFGQGTRLTVV.

The chain is built from TRBV6-2 or TRBV6-3 and TRBJ1-1; a weak D match, TRBD1 (5 bases). The CDR3 totals 16 residues. The V end was cut by 0 bases, the J end by 4 bases, with 15 bases between. Germline loops: CDR1 MNHEY, CDR2 SVGEGT. For the CDR3, the DNA is TGTGCCAGCAGTTACTCGAGCGGCAGGGTGAGCACTGAAGCTTTCTTT. Amino acids: CASSYSSGRVSTEAFF.

This clonotype showed up just once. The genes are TRBV30 and TRBJ1-5; no firm D call. V was trimmed by 1 base and J by 3 bases, leaving 13 bases between them. Germline-derived CDR1 and CDR2 are GTSNPN and SVGIG (reference sequence). The CDR3 contains 15 residues. The CDR3 loop reads CAWSGRGLYNQPQHF. The CDR3 DNA follows: TGTGCCTGGAGTGGTAGAGGACTGTACAATCAGCCCCAGCATTTT. Supplemented by reference TRBV30 and TRBJ1-5, the full variable domain reads SQTIHQWPATLVQPVGSPLSLECTVEGTSNPNLYWYRQAAGRGLQLLFYSVGIGQISSEVPQNLSASRPQDRQFILSSKKLLLSDSGFYLCAWSGRGLYNQPQHFGDGTRLSIL.

The V call is TRBV24-1, the J call TRBJ1-5; D unresolved. The CDR3 loop spans 16 amino acids. V was cut by 2 bases and J by 1 base, with 11 bases left in between. From germline, CDR1 is KGHDR and CDR2 SFDVKD. The CDR3 DNA is TGTGCCACCAGTGATTCCCCAGCGGGCAGCAATCAGCCCCAGCATTTT. This gives the protein CATSDSPAGSNQPQHF.

The chain uses TRBV20-1 and TRBJ1-4; D is possibly TRBD1 (6 bases). Germline assignment: CDR1 DFQATT and CDR2 SNEGSKA (reference sequence). The CDR3 totals 14 residues. V dropped 0 bases and J dropped 13 bases, with 18 bases sitting between them. The CDR3 DNA reads as TGCAGTGCTAGAGATGACAGGTTTTTACGAGGACTGTTTTTT. Amino acid sequence: CSARDDRFLRGLFF.